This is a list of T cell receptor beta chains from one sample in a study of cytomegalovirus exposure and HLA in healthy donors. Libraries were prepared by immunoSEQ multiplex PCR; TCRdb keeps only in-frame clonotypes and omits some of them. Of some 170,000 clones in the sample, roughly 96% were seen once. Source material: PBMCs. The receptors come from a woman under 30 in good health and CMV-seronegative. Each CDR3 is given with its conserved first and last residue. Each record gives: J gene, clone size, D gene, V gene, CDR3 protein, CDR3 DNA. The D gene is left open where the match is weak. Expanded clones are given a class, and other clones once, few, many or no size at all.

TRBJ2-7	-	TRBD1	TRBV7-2	CASSLTGGYEQYF	TGTGCCAGCAGCTTAACAGGGGGCTACGAGCAGTACTTC
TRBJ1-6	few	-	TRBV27	CASSLLGSPLHF	TGTGCCAGCAGTTTACTAGGTTCACCCCTCCACTTT
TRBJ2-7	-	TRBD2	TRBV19	CASSEELAGGLKEQYF	TGTGCCAGTAGTGAAGAGTTAGCGGGGGGGCTGAAAGAGCAGTACTTC
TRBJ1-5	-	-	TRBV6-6	CASGGDQPQHF	TGTGCCAGCGGGGGGGATCAGCCCCAGCATTTT
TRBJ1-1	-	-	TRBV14	CASSQGTVEAFF	TGTGCCAGCAGCCAAGGGACAGTTGAAGCTTTCTTT
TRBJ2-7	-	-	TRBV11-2	CASRRGGLYEQYF	TGTGCCAGCAGACGCGGGGGCCTCTACGAGCAGTACTTC
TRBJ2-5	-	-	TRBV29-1	CSVENWRGGDQETQYF	TGCAGCGTTGAAAACTGGCGCGGGGGCGACCAAGAGACCCAGTACTTC
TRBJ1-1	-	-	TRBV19	CASSPPQDNTEAFF	TGTGCCAGTAGTCCCCCTCAGGATAACACTGAAGCTTTCTTT
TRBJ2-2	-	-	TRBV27	CASSLRTLGELFF	TGTGCCAGCAGCTTACGGACACTCGGGGAGCTGTTTTTT
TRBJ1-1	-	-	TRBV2	CASSRRGLGNTEAFF	TGTGCCAGCAGTAGAAGGGGACTGGGGAACACTGAAGCTTTCTTT
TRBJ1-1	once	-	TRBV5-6	CASSLDAVMNTEAFF	TGTGCCAGCAGCTTGGACGCAGTGATGAACACTGAAGCTTTCTTT
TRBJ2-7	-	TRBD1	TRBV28	CASTRQGGPTSEQYF	TGTGCCAGCACCAGACAGGGCGGCCCTACTTCCGAGCAGTACTTC
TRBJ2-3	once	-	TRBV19	CASNLQGHSTDTQYF	TGTGCCAGTAACCTCCAGGGGCATAGCACAGATACGCAGTATTTT
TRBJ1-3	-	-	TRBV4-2	CASSQEILISGNTIYF	TGTGCCAGCAGCCAAGAGATACTGATCTCTGGAAACACCATATATTTT
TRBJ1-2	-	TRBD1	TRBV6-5	CASRPLRQGTYGYTF	TGTGCCAGCAGACCACTCAGACAGGGGACCTATGGCTACACCTTC
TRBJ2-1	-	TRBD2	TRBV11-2	CASSLAAGGLNEQFF	TGTGCCAGCAGCTTAGCAGCGGGGGGCCTCAATGAGCAGTTCTTC
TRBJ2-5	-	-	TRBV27	CASSLLGRAGQETQYF	TGTGCCAGCAGTTTACTTGGGCGGGCAGGCCAAGAGACCCAGTACTTC
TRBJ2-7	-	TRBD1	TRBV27	CASSPGQGLYEQYF	TGTGCCAGCAGTCCGGGACAGGGGCTTTACGAGCAGTACTTC
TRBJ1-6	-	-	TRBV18	CASSPPGGYNSPLHF	TGTGCCAGCTCACCACCGGGGGGCTATAATTCACCCCTCCACTTT
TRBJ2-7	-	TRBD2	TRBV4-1	CASSQDAGGLNEQYF	TGCGCCAGCAGCCAAGATGCGGGGGGGCTTAACGAGCAGTACTTC
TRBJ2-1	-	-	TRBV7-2	CASSLVNNEQFF	TGTGCCAGCAGCTTAGTCAACAATGAGCAGTTCTTC
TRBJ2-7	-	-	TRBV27	CASRPERGLYEQYF	TGTGCCAGCAGACCCGAACGAGGTCTCTACGAGCAGTACTTC
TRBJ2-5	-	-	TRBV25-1	CASSVGGTQYF	TGTGCCAGCAGTGTTGGAGGGACCCAGTACTTC
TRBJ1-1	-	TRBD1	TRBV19	CASRSPGGAETTEAFF	TGTGCCAGTCGTTCGCCAGGGGGCGCGGAGACCACTGAAGCTTTCTTT
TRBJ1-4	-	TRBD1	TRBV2	CASRRPGQGIGKLFF	TGTGCCAGCAGGAGACCGGGACAGGGGATAGGAAAACTGTTTTTT
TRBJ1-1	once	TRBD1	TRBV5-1	CASSPQGANTEAFF	TGCGCCAGCAGCCCACAGGGGGCGAACACTGAAGCTTTCTTT
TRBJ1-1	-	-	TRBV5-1	CASSLGQSNTEAFF	TGCGCCAGCAGCTTGGGACAGAGTAACACTGAAGCTTTCTTT
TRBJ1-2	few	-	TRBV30	CAWENYGYTF	TGTGCCTGGGAGAACTATGGCTACACCTTC
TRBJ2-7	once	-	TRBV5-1	CASSLEEGRTYEQYF	TGCGCCAGCAGCTTGGAGGAGGGGAGGACCTACGAGCAGTACTTC
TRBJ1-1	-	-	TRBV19	CASSIMSGGTEAFF	TGTGCCAGTAGTATAATGTCGGGGGGAACTGAAGCTTTCTTT
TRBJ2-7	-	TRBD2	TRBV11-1	CASSFGTSGAYEQYF	TGTGCCAGCAGCTTCGGGACTAGCGGGGCCTACGAGCAGTACTTC
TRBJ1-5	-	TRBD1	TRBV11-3	CASSLGIEGATNQPQHF	TGTGCCAGCAGCTTAGGCATAGAGGGGGCGACGAATCAGCCCCAGCATTTT
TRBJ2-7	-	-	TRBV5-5	CASSGGHVYEQYF	TGTGCCAGCAGCGGGGGACATGTCTACGAGCAGTACTTC
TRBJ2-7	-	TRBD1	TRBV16	CASSHRQGYSYEQYF	TGTGCCAGCAGCCATAGACAGGGGTACTCCTACGAGCAGTACTTC
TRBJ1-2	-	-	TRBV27	CASSFSPRAPNYGYTF	TGTGCCAGCAGTTTTTCCCCGAGGGCCCCAAACTATGGCTACACCTTC
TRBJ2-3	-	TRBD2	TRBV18	CASSPYETSNTQYF	TGTGCCAGCTCACCTTACGAGACTAGCAATACGCAGTATTTT
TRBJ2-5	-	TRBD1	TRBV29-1	CRVGTGTAVQETQYF	TGCAGAGTCGGTACCGGGACAGCCGTACAAGAGACCCAGTACTTC
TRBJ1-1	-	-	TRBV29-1	CSVVNGNTEAFF	TGCAGCGTTGTTAACGGGAACACTGAAGCTTTCTTT
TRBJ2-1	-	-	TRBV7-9	CASSPIAGLIDEQFF	TGTGCCAGCAGCCCCATCGCGGGACTCATAGATGAGCAGTTCTTC
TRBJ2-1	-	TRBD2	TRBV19	CASRPPGLAGNEQFF	TGTGCCAGTAGGCCCCCGGGACTAGCGGGGAATGAGCAGTTCTTC